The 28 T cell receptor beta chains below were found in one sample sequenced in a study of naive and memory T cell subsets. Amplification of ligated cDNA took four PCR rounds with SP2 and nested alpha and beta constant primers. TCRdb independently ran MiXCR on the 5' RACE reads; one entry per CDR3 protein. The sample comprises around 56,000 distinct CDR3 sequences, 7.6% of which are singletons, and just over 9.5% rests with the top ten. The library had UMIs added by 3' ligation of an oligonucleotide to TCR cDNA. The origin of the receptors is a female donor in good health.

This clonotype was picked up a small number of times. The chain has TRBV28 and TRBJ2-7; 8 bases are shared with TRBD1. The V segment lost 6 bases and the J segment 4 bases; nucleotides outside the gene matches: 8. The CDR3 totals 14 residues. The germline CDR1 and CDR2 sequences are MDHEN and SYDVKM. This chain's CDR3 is CASRGDRRHYEQYF. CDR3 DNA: TGTGCCAGCAGGGGGGACAGGAGGCATTACGAGCAGTACTTC.

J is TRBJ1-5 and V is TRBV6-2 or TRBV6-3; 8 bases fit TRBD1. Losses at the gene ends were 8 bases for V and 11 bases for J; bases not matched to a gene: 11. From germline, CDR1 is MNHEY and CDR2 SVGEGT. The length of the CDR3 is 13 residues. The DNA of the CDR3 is TGTGCCAGCGGAGGGCAGGGGGCTTCTTCCCAGCATTTT. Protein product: CASGGQGASSQHF.

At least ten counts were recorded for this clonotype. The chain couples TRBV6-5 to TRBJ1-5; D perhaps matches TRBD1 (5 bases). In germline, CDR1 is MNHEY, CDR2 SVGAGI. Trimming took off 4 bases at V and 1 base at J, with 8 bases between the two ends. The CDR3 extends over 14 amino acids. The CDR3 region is CASSSWGSNQPQHF. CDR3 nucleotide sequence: TGTGCCAGCAGTTCGTGGGGGAGCAATCAGCCCCAGCATTTT.

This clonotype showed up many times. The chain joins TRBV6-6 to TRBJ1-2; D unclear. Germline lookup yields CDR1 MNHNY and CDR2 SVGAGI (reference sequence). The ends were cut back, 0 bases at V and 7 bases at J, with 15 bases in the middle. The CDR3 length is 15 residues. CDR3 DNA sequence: TGTGCCAGCAGTTACTCCCTTGACAAGACTAGTGGCTACACCTTC. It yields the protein CASSYSLDKTSGYTF.

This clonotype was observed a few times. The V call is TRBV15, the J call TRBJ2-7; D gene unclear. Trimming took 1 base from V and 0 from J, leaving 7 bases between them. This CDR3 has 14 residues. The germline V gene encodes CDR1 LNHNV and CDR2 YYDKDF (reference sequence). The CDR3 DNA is TGTGCCACCAGCAGAGTCTCGGCCTCCTACGAGCAGTACTTC. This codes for CATSRVSASYEQYF.

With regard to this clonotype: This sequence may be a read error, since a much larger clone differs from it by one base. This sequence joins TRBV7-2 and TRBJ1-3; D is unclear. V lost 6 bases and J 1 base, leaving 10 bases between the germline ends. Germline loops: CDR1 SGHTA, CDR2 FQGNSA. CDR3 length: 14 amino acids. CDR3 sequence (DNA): TGTGCCAGCAGAGAGGTGGGGTCTGGAAACACCATATATTTT. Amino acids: CASREVGSGNTIYF.

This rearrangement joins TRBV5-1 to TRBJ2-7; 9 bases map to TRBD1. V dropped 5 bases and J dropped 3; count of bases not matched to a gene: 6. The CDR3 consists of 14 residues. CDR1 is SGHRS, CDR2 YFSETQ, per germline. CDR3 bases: TGCGCCAGCAGTGCTACAGGGGGCAGCTACGAGCAGTACTTC. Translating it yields CASSATGGSYEQYF.

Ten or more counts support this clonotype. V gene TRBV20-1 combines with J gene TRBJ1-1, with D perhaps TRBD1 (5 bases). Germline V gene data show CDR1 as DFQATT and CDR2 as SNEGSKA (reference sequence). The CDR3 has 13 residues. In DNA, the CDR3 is TGCAGACTACCTGCCCGGGGGGGCACTGAAGCTTTCTTT. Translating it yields CRLPARGGTEAFF.

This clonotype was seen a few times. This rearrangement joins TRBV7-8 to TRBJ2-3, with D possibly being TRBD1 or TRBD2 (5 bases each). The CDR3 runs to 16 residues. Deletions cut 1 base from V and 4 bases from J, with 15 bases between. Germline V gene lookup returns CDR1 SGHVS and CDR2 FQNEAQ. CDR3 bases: TGTGCCAGCAGCTTAGAGAGGGCCCGGGGACCAGATACGCAGTATTTT. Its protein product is CASSLERARGPDTQYF.

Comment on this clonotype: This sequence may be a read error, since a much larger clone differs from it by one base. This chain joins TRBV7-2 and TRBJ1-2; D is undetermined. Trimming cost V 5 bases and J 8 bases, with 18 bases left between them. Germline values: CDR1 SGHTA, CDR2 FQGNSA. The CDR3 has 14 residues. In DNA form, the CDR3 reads TGTGCCAGCAGCCGAGACATGGGGTCGTTAGGCTACACCTTC. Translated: CASSRDMGSLGYTF. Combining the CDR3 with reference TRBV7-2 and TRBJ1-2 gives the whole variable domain GAGVSQSPSNKVTEKGKDVELRCDPISGHTALYWYRQSLGQGLEFLIYFQGNSAPDKSGLPSDRFSAERTGGSVSTLTIQRTQQEDSAVYLCASSRDMGSLGYTFGSGTRLTVV.

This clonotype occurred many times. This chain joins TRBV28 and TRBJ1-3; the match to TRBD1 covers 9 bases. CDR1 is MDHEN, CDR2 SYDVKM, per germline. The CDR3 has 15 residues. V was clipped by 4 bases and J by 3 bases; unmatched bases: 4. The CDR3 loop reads CASSSLDRGGNTIYF. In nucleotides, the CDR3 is TGTGCCAGCAGTTCCCTGGACAGGGGTGGAAACACCATATATTTT. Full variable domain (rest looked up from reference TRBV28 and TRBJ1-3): DVKVTQSSRYLVKRTGEKVFLECVQDMDHENMFWYRQDPGLGLRLIYFSYDVKMKEKGDIPEGYSVSREKKERFSLILESASTNQTSMYLCASSSLDRGGNTIYFGEGSWLTVV.

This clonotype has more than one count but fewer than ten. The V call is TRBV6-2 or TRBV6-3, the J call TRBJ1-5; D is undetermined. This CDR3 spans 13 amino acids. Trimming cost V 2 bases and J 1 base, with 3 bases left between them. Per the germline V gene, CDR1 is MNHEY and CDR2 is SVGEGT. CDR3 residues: CASSYLSNQPQHF. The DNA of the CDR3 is TGTGCCAGCAGTTACCTCAGCAATCAGCCCCAGCATTTT.

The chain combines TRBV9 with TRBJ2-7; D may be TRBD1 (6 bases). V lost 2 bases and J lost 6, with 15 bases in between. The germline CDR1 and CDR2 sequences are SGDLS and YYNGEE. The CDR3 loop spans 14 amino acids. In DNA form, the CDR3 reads TGTGCCAGCAGCGTGCACTCCGGGACACCCGAGCAGTACTTC. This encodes CASSVHSGTPEQYF.

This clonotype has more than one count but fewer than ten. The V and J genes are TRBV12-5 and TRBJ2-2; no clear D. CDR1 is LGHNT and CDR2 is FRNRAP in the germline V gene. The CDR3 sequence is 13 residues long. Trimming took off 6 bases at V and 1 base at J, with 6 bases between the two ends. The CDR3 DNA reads TGTGCTAGTGGATACATGAACACCGGGGAGCTGTTTTTT. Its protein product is CASGYMNTGELFF.

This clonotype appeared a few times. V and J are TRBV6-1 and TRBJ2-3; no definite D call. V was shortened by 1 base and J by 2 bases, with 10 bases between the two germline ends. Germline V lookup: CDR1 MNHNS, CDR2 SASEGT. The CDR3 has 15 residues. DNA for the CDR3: TGTGCCAGCAGTGAAGGGAACTTTTACACAGATACGCAGTATTTT. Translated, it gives CASSEGNFYTDTQYF.

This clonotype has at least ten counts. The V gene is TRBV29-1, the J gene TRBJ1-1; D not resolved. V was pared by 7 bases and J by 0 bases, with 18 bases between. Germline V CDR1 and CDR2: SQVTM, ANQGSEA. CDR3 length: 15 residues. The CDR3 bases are TGCAGCGCCGACGAGATCGCACTTATGAACACTGAAGCTTTCTTT. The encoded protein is CSADEIALMNTEAFF.

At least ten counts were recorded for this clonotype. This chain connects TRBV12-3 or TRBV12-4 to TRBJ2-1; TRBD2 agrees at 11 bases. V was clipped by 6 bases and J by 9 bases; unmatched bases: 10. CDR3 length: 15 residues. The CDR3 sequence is CASRRISGGAGEQFF. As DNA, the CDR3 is TGTGCCAGCAGGAGGATTAGCGGGGGGGCTGGTGAGCAGTTCTTC.

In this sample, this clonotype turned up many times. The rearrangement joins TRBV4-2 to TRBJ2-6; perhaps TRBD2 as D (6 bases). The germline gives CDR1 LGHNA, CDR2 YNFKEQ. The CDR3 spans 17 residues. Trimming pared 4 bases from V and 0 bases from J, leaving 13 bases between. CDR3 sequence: CASSPGGSSSGANVLTF. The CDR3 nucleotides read TGTGCCAGCAGCCCCGGAGGGTCCTCCTCTGGGGCCAACGTCCTGACTTTC.

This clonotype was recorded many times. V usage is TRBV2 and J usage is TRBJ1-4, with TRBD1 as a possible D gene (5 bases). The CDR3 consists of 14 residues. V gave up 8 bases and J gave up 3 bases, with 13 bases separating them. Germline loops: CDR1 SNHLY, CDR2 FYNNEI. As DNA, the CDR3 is TGTGCCAGCGGCAGGGTTTCAGCTAATGAAAAACTGTTTTTT. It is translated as CASGRVSANEKLFF.

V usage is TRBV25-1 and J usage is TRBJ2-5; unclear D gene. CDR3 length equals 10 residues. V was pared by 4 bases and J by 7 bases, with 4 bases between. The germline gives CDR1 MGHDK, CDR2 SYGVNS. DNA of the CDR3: TGTGCCAGCAGTGGGGGGACCCAGTACTTC. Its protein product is CASSGGTQYF.

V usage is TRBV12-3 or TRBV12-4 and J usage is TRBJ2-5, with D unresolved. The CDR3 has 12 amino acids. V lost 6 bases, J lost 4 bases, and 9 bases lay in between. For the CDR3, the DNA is TGTGCCAGCAGCCTTTTAGGAGAGACCCAGTACTTC. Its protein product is CASSLLGETQYF.

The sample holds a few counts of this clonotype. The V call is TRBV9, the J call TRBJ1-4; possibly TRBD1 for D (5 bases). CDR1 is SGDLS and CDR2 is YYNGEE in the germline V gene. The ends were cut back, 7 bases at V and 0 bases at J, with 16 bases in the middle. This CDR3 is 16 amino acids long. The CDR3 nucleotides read TGTGCCAGCCGAAGAGGGACCTCCGCAACTAATGAAAAACTGTTTTTT. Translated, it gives CASRRGTSATNEKLFF.

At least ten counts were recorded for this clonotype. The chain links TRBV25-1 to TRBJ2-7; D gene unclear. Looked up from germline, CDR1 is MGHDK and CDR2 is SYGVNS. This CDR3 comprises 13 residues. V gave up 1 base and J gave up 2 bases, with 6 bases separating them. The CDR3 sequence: CASSESPTYEQYF. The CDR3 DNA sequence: TGTGCCAGCAGTGAATCGCCCACCTACGAGCAGTACTTC.

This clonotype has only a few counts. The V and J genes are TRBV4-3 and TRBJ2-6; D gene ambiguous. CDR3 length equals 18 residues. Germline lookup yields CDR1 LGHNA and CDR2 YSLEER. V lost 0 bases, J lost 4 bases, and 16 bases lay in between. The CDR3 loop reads CASSQDPPSSAGANVLTF. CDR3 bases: TGCGCCAGCAGCCAAGATCCACCCTCCTCGGCAGGGGCCAACGTCCTGACTTTC.

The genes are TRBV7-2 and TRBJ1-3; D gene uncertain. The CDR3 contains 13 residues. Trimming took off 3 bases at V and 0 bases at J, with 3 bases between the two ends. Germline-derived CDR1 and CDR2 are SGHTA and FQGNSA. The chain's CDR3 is CASSLVSGNTIYF. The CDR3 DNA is TGTGCCAGCAGCTTGGTCTCTGGAAACACCATATATTTT.

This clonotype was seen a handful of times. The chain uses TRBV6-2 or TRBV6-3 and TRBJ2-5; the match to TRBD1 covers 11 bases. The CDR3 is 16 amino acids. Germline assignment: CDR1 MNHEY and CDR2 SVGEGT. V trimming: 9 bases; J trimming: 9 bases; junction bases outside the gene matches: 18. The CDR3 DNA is TGTGCCAGTATAACACCCGGGACAGGGGGGATTTGGGCCCAGTACTTC. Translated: CASITPGTGGIWAQYF.

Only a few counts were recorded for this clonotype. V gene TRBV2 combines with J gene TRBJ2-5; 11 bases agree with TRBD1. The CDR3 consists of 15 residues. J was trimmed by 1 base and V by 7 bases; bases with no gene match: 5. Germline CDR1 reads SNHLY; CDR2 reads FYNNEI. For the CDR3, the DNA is TGTGCCAGCAATAGGGACAGGGGGTCCCAAGAGACCCAGTACTTC. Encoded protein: CASNRDRGSQETQYF.

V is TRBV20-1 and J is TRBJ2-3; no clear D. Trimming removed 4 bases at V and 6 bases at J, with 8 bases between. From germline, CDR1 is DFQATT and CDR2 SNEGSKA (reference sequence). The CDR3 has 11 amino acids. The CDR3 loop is CSATPRDTQYF. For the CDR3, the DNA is TGCAGTGCTACACCCCGCGATACGCAGTATTTT.